This T cell receptor (beta chain) was observed in a study of blood T cells in healthy people across ages. Study findings and constraints: Naive T cell percentage by flow cytometry tracked strongly with beta diversity.

Germline V gene lookup returns CDR1 MDHEN and CDR2 SYDVKM. This CDR3 is built from 15 residues. V dropped 5 bases and J dropped 5 bases, with 19 bases sitting between them. In this sample, this clonotype turned up once. Its antigen is unidentified. A second PCR of roughly 7 to 11 cycles used a sample-barcoded 5' primer and a J-beta primer mix. A 12-random-nucleotide template-switch adaptor tagged each cDNA molecule. TCRdb re-derived calls from the 5' RACE reads in MiXCR, one entry per CDR3 protein. The table shows approximately 730,000 distinct CDR3 sequences, with about 48% occurring only once. The sequenced sample was blood. The chain joins TRBV28 to TRBJ2-7, with D possibly TRBD2 on 7 matching bases. The TCR comes from an elderly man in good health. CDR3 loop: CASSLITMGGHEQYF. CDR3 DNA sequence: TGTGCCAGCAGTCTGATTACTATGGGGGGGCACGAGCAGTACTTC.